This entry lists 32 T cell receptor beta chains sequenced from one sample in a study of T cell responses to AZD1222 COVID-19 vaccine. TCRdb's copy holds only in-frame clones and misses some; the assay was immunoSEQ multiplex PCR. This sample has 150,000 or so clones; about 89% occur once, and the top ten carry 1.5% to 2%. The specimen was peripheral blood, collected on day 0 of AZD1222 vaccination. Receptors originate from an adult in good health.

This clone turned up a few times. The chain recombines TRBV28 with TRBJ1-5; possible D gene TRBD1, 5 bases. With 4 bases removed from V and 0 bases from J, the gap between germline ends came to 10 bases. Germline values: CDR1 MDHEN, CDR2 SYDVKM. This CDR3 contains 15 residues. The CDR3 protein is CASSSGTDSNQPQHF. CDR3 coding DNA: TGTGCCAGCAGTTCCGGGACCGATAGCAATCAGCCCCAGCATTTT.

The chain has TRBV30 and TRBJ1-6; no clear D gene. V shed 4 bases and J shed 0 bases, with 13 bases lying between them. CDR1 is GTSNPN, CDR2 SVGIG, per germline (reference sequence). This CDR3 has 16 residues. This CDR3 reads CAWMQTRSSYNSPLHF. DNA of the CDR3: TGTGCCTGGATGCAGACTCGGAGCTCCTATAATTCACCCCTCCACTTT.

The chain recombines TRBV19 with TRBJ2-7; D possibly corresponds to TRBD2 (5 bases). The V gene's germline CDR1 is LNHDA and CDR2 SQIVND (reference sequence). This CDR3 has 15 residues. The V gene lost 6 bases and the J gene lost 3 bases, with 18 bases spanning the gap. The DNA of the CDR3 is TGTGCCAGTAGCCCCGAGGGCGGAAGTCTCTACGAGCAGTACTTC. Residues: CASSPEGGSLYEQYF.

V and J are TRBV10-3 and TRBJ1-5, with D uncertain. V was pared by 4 bases and J by 7 bases, with 8 bases between. Germline CDR1 reads ENHRY; CDR2 reads SYGVKD. CDR3 length: 12 residues. CDR3 residues: CAISAPGQPQHF. The CDR3 DNA reads as TGTGCCATCAGTGCCCCTGGCCAGCCCCAGCATTTT.

The chain recombines TRBV10-2 with TRBJ2-7, with unresolved D. The CDR3 totals 15 residues. Germline assignment: CDR1 WSHSY and CDR2 SAAADI. Trimming took 2 bases from V and 0 from J, leaving 11 bases between them. CDR3 protein: CASSEGESFSYEQYF. CDR3 bases: TGCGCCAGCAGTGAGGGGGAATCCTTCTCCTACGAGCAGTACTTC.

This sequence joins TRBV28 and TRBJ1-4; D unresolved. The CDR3 is 14 amino acids. V gave up 4 bases and J gave up 8 bases, with 14 bases separating them. CDR1 is MDHEN and CDR2 is SYDVKM in the germline V gene. The CDR3 coding sequence is TGTGCCAGCAGTTCCGGGCCCTGGGAAGAAAAACTGTTTTTT. Protein product: CASSSGPWEEKLFF. Filled out from reference TRBV28 and TRBJ1-4, the complete variable domain reads DVKVTQSSRYLVKRTGEKVFLECVQDMDHENMFWYRQDPGLGLRLIYFSYDVKMKEKGDIPEGYSVSREKKERFSLILESASTNQTSMYLCASSSGPWEEKLFFGSGTQLSVL.

This rearrangement joins TRBV6-5 to TRBJ1-2, with D uncertain. The CDR3 spans 12 residues. V was shortened by 5 bases and J by 8 bases, with 12 bases between the two germline ends. Germline assignment: CDR1 MNHEY and CDR2 SVGAGI. CDR3: CASSPGRRGYTF. CDR3 sequence (DNA): TGTGCCAGCAGTCCCGGGAGGCGGGGCTACACCTTC.

The chain couples TRBV19 to TRBJ1-3; the D gene is possibly TRBD1 (6 bases). V dropped 7 bases and J dropped 0 bases, with 16 bases sitting between them. CDR3 length: 16 amino acids. Germline V gene data show CDR1 as LNHDA and CDR2 as SQIVND (reference sequence). The CDR3 DNA reads as TGTGCCAGTAATACACACTCGACAGGCTCTGGAAACACCATATATTTT. This codes for CASNTHSTGSGNTIYF.

The chain carries TRBV27 and TRBJ2-1; D not certain. Germline-derived CDR1 and CDR2 are MNHEY and SMNVEV (reference sequence). V lost 6 bases and J 9 bases, leaving 15 bases between the germline ends. CDR3 length: 13 amino acids. The CDR3 DNA follows: TGTGCCAGCAGAGTTGAGTGGTTTGGTGAGCAGTTCTTC. Protein sequence: CASRVEWFGEQFF.

The chain carries TRBV5-4 and TRBJ1-6; 11 bases fit TRBD1. The CDR3 is made up of 15 amino acids. The J segment lost 9 bases and the V segment lost 1 base, leaving 3 bases of the junction unmatched. CDR1 SGHNT and CDR2 YYREEE come from the germline V gene (reference sequence). DNA of the CDR3: TGTGCCAGCAGCTTGAGTGGGACAGGGGGTTCACCCCTCCACTTT. It codes for CASSLSGTGGSPLHF.

The rearrangement uses TRBV18 and TRBJ1-1, with D maybe TRBD1 (6 bases). Looked up from germline, CDR1 is KGHSH and CDR2 is LQKENI. Trimming removed 2 bases at V and 5 bases at J, with 12 bases between. CDR3 length: 14 residues. CDR3 DNA: TGTGCCAGCTCACCATCGGGGGGCACTACTGAAGCTTTCTTT. Translated: CASSPSGGTTEAFF.

V usage is TRBV7-3 and J usage is TRBJ2-5; D is possibly TRBD1 or TRBD2 (5 bases each). Germline loops: CDR1 SGHTA, CDR2 FQGTGA. With 3 bases removed from V and 1 base from J, the gap between germline ends came to 12 bases. The length of the CDR3 is 15 residues. The CDR3 is CASSFHQGPQETQYF. The CDR3 DNA sequence: TGTGCCAGCAGCTTTCATCAGGGACCCCAAGAGACCCAGTACTTC.

This sequence joins TRBV27 and TRBJ2-6; 7 nucleotides line up with TRBD1. Germline CDR1 reads MNHEY; CDR2 reads SMNVEV (reference sequence). The trim removed 5 bases at V and 2 bases at J, leaving 6 bases unmatched. The CDR3 loop spans 16 amino acids. The CDR3 nucleotides read TGTGCCAGCAGTCCCCGACAGGGAGCTGGGGCCAACGTCCTGACTTTC. This gives the protein CASSPRQGAGANVLTF.

This rearrangement joins TRBV3-1 (or the pseudogene TRBV3-2) to TRBJ2-1, with 11 bases identical to TRBD1. Trimming at V came to 4 bases and at J to 4 bases, leaving 6 bases not matched to a gene. The V gene's germline CDR1 is LGHDT and CDR2 YNNKEL (reference sequence). The CDR3 spans 16 residues. The CDR3: CASSPTGTGGYNEQFF. CDR3 nucleotides: TGTGCCAGCAGCCCCACCGGGACAGGGGGTTACAATGAGCAGTTCTTC.

The V and J genes are TRBV13 and TRBJ1-2; D is possibly TRBD1 (5 bases). V lost 4 bases and J 7 bases, leaving 16 bases between the germline ends. The germline CDR1 and CDR2 sequences are PRHDT and FYEKMQ (reference sequence). The CDR3 is made up of 14 amino acids. Written as DNA, the CDR3 is TGTGCCAGCAGCTCATTGCAGGGTAAGGCTGGCTACACCTTC. Its translation: CASSSLQGKAGYTF.

This chain links TRBV19 with TRBJ2-2; TRBD2 is a possible D gene (5 bases). The germline V gene encodes CDR1 LNHDA and CDR2 SQIVND (reference sequence). The CDR3 length is 15 residues. The V gene lost 3 bases and the J gene lost 5 bases, with 13 bases spanning the gap. For the CDR3, the DNA is TGTGCCAGTAGTATCTCCCCGGGCGGGACCGGGGAGCTGTTTTTT. Protein sequence: CASSISPGGTGELFF.

This clone was seen more than once but under ten times. The CDR3 region has the DNA TGTGCCAGCAGCGGCGGGACAGGGGGCGCCGGCTACACCTTC. Translation: CASSGGTGGAGYTF. The chain joins TRBV7-9 to TRBJ1-2; the match to TRBD1 covers 12 bases. The germline CDR1 and CDR2 sequences are SEHNR and FQNEAQ (reference sequence). The CDR3 consists of 14 residues. J gave up 8 bases and V 5 bases, and 6 bases lay outside the gene matches.

This chain uses TRBV25-1 with TRBJ1-2; 7 nucleotides line up with TRBD1. Germline V gives CDR1 MGHDK, CDR2 SYGVNS. The CDR3 sequence is 16 residues long. V shed 5 bases, J shed 8 bases, and the junction held 17 bases outside the gene matches. CDR3 in amino acids: CASSPDREARSGGYTF. CDR3 DNA: TGTGCCAGCAGTCCCGACAGGGAGGCACGCTCTGGGGGCTACACCTTC.

The chain is built from TRBV7-2 and TRBJ1-5, with D possibly TRBD1 on 6 matching bases. Deletions cut 1 base from V and 7 bases from J, with 11 bases between. This CDR3 comprises 14 residues. Germline lookup yields CDR1 SGHTA and CDR2 FQGNSA. The CDR3 bases are TGTGCCAGCAGCTTAGACAGGGATCGGCAGCCCCAGCATTTT. It encodes CASSLDRDRQPQHF. The whole variable domain, remainder taken from reference TRBV7-2 and TRBJ1-5, is GAGVSQSPSNKVTEKGKDVELRCDPISGHTALYWYRQSLGQGLEFLIYFQGNSAPDKSGLPSDRFSAERTGGSVSTLTIQRTQQEDSAVYLCASSLDRDRQPQHFGDGTRLSIL.

The J gene is TRBJ2-6, the V gene TRBV18; D uncertain. The V gene lost 6 bases and the J gene lost 0 bases, with 12 bases spanning the gap. Germline values: CDR1 KGHSH, CDR2 LQKENI. The CDR3 sequence is 16 residues long. CDR3 in amino acids: CASSPYLSSGANVLTF. The CDR3 DNA reads TGTGCCAGCTCGCCGTACCTCAGCTCTGGGGCCAACGTCCTGACTTTC.

V usage is TRBV7-2 and J usage is TRBJ2-3; no definite D call. The germline CDR1 and CDR2 sequences are SGHTA and FQGNSA. CDR3 length: 11 amino acids. V was shortened by 3 bases and J by 2 bases, with 0 bases between the two germline ends. The CDR3 nucleotides read TGTGCCAGCAGCTTCACAGATACGCAGTATTTT. It is translated as CASSFTDTQYF. Filled out from reference TRBV7-2 and TRBJ2-3, the complete variable domain reads GAGVSQSPSNKVTEKGKDVELRCDPISGHTALYWYRQSLGQGLEFLIYFQGNSAPDKSGLPSDRFSAERTGGSVSTLTIQRTQQEDSAVYLCASSFTDTQYFGPGTRLTVL.

On this clone itself: At the DNA level, this CDR3 is encoded by other sequences in the same sample as well. The chain recombines TRBV7-9 with TRBJ2-7; TRBD1 is a possible D gene (6 bases). The CDR3 has 12 residues. Germline V gives CDR1 SEHNR, CDR2 FQNEAQ (reference sequence). Trimming removed 5 bases at V and 3 bases at J, with 8 bases between. The CDR3 DNA is TGTGCCAGCAGCCGAGGGGGCTACGAGCAGTACGTC. As protein: CASSRGGYEQYV.

The chain carries TRBV9 and TRBJ1-6; D not resolved. Germline CDR1 and CDR2: SGDLS and YYNGEE. The CDR3 has 15 residues. The V and J ends lost 5 bases and 7 bases respectively, with 16 bases between them. The CDR3 region has the DNA TGTGCCAGCAGGCCCGAGCACGGCGGGAATTCACCCCTCCACTTT. It is translated as CASRPEHGGNSPLHF. Looking up the rest from reference TRBV9 and TRBJ1-6 gives the full variable domain: DSGVTQTPKHLITATGQRVTLRCSPRSGDLSVYWYQQSLDQGLQFLIQYYNGEERAKGNILERFSAQQFPDLHSELNLSSLELGDSALYFCASRPEHGGNSPLHFGNGTRLTVT.

J is TRBJ2-7 and V is TRBV4-2; D is possibly TRBD2 (5 bases). This CDR3 has 14 amino acids. Germline V gene data show CDR1 as LGHNA and CDR2 as YNFKEQ. V lost 0 bases and J 7 bases, leaving 13 bases between the germline ends. This CDR3 reads CASSQDNSPGEQYF. The CDR3 region has the DNA TGTGCCAGCAGCCAAGATAACAGCCCGGGGGAGCAGTACTTC.

CDR3 sequence (DNA): TGTGCCAGTAGGGGTGCGGGAATGAACACTGAAGCTTTCTTT. It encodes CASRGAGMNTEAFF. The V and J genes are TRBV28 and TRBJ1-1, with D possibly being TRBD1 (5 bases). The V end was cut by 9 bases, the J end by 0 bases, with 14 bases between. The length of the CDR3 is 14 residues. Germline V lookup: CDR1 MDHEN, CDR2 SYDVKM.

The chain is built from TRBV19 and TRBJ2-1, with TRBD2 matching over 7 bases. Germline-derived CDR1 and CDR2 are LNHDA and SQIVND (reference sequence). This CDR3 contains 19 residues. J was trimmed by 1 base and V by 1 base; bases with no gene match: 13. CDR3: CASSIGGLTSSESYNEQFF. DNA of the CDR3: TGTGCCAGTAGTATAGGGGGACTAACTTCCTCTGAGTCCTACAATGAGCAGTTCTTC. Variable domain in full (rest from reference TRBV19 and TRBJ2-1): DGGITQSPKYLFRKEGQNVTLSCEQNLNHDAMYWYRQDPGQGLRLIYYSQIVNDFQKGDIAEGYSVSREKKESFPLTVTSAQKNPTAFYLCASSIGGLTSSESYNEQFFGPGTRLTVL.

The chain joins TRBV10-2 to TRBJ1-5, with D perhaps matching TRBD1 (6 bases). Germline CDR1 reads WSHSY; CDR2 reads SAAADI. V was clipped by 0 bases and J by 1 base, with 10 bases between them. The CDR3 spans 16 residues. CDR3 amino acids: CASSESGRGSNQPQHF. The CDR3 nucleotides are TGCGCCAGCAGTGAGTCGGGGAGGGGGAGCAATCAGCCCCAGCATTTT.

The V and J genes are TRBV28 and TRBJ1-5; 8 bases fit TRBD1. The V segment lost 10 bases and the J segment 7 bases; nucleotides outside the gene matches: 12. The CDR3 consists of 14 residues. Germline V CDR1 and CDR2: MDHEN, SYDVKM. CDR3 bases: TGTGCCATCGATAGACAGGGGTTTAACCAGCCCCAGCATTTT. It translates to CAIDRQGFNQPQHF.

The chain couples TRBV5-1 to TRBJ1-2; 10 bases match TRBD1. After removal of 4 bases from V and 8 bases from J, the junction contained 14 bases not matched to a gene. Germline V gives CDR1 SGHRS, CDR2 YFSETQ. This CDR3 has 16 residues. In nucleotides, the CDR3 is TGCGCCAGCAGCGCCCAAGTCCCGGGGACAGGGGTCGGCTACACCTTC. It is translated as CASSAQVPGTGVGYTF. The whole variable domain, remainder taken from reference TRBV5-1 and TRBJ1-2, is KAGVTQTPRYLIKTRGQQVTLSCSPISGHRSVSWYQQTPGQGLQFLFEYFSETQRNKGNFPGRFSGRQFSNSRSEMNVSTLELGDSALYLCASSAQVPGTGVGYTFGSGTRLTVV.

The chain uses TRBV14 and TRBJ2-1; D is unclear. CDR3 length: 17 amino acids. Germline values: CDR1 SGHDN, CDR2 FVKESK. The V end was cut by 0 bases, the J end by 4 bases, with 16 bases between. The CDR3 region is CASSQESGGTGYNEQFF. In DNA, the CDR3 is TGTGCCAGCAGCCAAGAATCGGGCGGAACCGGGTACAATGAGCAGTTCTTC.

The V gene is TRBV2, the J gene TRBJ2-1; D unresolved. Trimming took 2 bases from V and 10 from J, leaving 12 bases between them. The V gene's germline CDR1 is SNHLY and CDR2 FYNNEI. This CDR3 comprises 13 residues. CDR3 residues: CASSERRLWEQFF. Written as DNA, the CDR3 is TGTGCCAGCAGTGAAAGGCGCTTGTGGGAGCAGTTCTTC.

V and J are TRBV6-6 and TRBJ1-2, with 10 bases fitting TRBD1. The CDR3 totals 12 residues. J was trimmed by 7 bases and V by 11 bases; bases with no gene match: 7. Per germline, CDR1 MNHNY and CDR2 SVGAGI (reference sequence). The CDR3 bases are TGTGCCGGAGGAAGACAGGGGGCTGGCTACACCTTC. Translating gives CAGGRQGAGYTF.